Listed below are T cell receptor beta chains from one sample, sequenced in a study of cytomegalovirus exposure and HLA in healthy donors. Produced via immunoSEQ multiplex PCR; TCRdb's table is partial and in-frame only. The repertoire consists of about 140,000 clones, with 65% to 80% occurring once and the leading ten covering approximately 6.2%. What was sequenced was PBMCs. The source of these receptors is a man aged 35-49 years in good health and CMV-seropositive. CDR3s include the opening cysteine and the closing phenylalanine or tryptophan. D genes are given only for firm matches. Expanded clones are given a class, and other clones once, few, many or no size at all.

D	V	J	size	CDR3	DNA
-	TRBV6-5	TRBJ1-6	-	CASCAGGYNSPLHF	TGTGCCAGCTGTGCGGGCGGGTATAATTCACCCCTCCACTTT
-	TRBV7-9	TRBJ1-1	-	CASSPSGGGGNTEAFF	TGTGCCAGCAGCCCCTCGGGGGGGGGCGGGAACACTGAAGCTTTCTTT
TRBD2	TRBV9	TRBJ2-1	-	CASSVVAGGHGQFF	TGTGCCAGCAGCGTAGTTGCGGGAGGCCATGGGCAGTTCTTC
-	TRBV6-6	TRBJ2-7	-	CASSYSSGTGAGQYF	TGTGCCAGCAGTTACTCATCCGGGACTGGGGCCGGGCAGTACTTC
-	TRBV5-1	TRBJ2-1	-	CASSPLGPRDEQFF	TGCGCCAGCAGCCCTCTAGGGCCGAGGGATGAGCAGTTCTTC
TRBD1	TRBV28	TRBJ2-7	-	CASTLGQGLTYEQYF	TGTGCCAGCACCCTGGGACAGGGGTTGACCTACGAGCAGTACTTC
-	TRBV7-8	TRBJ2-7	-	CASSPGTRIYEQYF	TGTGCCAGCAGCCCGGGGACACGGATCTACGAGCAGTACTTC
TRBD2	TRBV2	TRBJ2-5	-	CASSEARLAGEETQYF	TGTGCCAGCAGTGAAGCGCGACTAGCGGGCGAAGAGACCCAGTACTTC
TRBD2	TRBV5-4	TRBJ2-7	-	CASSFRRLAGGDEQYF	TGTGCCAGCAGCTTCAGGAGACTAGCGGGAGGAGACGAGCAGTACTTC
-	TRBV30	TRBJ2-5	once	CAWSVPGASASQETQYF	TGTGCCTGGAGTGTCCCCGGGGCTAGCGCCTCCCAAGAGACCCAGTACTTC
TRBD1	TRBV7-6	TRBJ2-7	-	CASSLGQGDISYEQYF	TGTGCCAGCAGCTTAGGGCAGGGGGATATATCCTACGAGCAGTACTTC
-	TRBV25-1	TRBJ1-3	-	CASTQGNTIYF	TGTGCCAGCACCCAGGGAAACACCATATATTTT
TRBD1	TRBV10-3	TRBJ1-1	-	CAISEYLDRARAFF	TGTGCCATCAGTGAGTATTTGGACAGGGCGAGAGCTTTCTTT
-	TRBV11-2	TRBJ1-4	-	CASSPWQGHEKLFF	TGTGCCAGCAGCCCGTGGCAGGGGCATGAAAAACTGTTTTTT
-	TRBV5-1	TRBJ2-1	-	CASSPGTTGSYNEQFF	TGCGCCAGCAGCCCGGGAACAACAGGGTCGTACAATGAGCAGTTCTTC
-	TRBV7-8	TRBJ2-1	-	CASSLGGPYNEQFF	TGTGCCAGCAGCTTAGGAGGCCCTTACAATGAGCAGTTCTTC
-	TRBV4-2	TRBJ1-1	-	CASSQDRNTEAFF	TGTGCCAGCAGCCAAGACAGGAACACTGAAGCTTTCTTT
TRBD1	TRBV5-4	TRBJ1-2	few	CASSLRGTANYGYTF	TGTGCCAGCAGCTTGAGGGGGACAGCTAACTATGGCTACACCTTC
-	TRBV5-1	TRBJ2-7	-	CASSPGQYYEQYF	TGCGCCAGCAGCCCCGGACAGTACTACGAGCAGTACTTC
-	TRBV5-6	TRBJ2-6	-	CASSLLAYSGANVLTF	TGTGCCAGCAGCTTACTAGCTTATTCTGGGGCCAACGTCCTGACTTTC
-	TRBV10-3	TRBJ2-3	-	CAISESYGGGTDTQYF	TGTGCCATCAGTGAGTCGTACGGCGGGGGCACAGATACGCAGTATTTT
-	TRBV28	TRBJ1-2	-	CASSLPGLLNYGYTF	TGTGCCAGCAGCCTCCCAGGCCTCCTCAACTATGGCTACACCTTC
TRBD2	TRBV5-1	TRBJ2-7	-	CASSLSSSGDYEQYF	TGCGCCAGCAGCTTGTCGTCTAGCGGAGACTACGAGCAGTACTTC
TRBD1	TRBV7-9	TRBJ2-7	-	CASSFGTGASYEQYF	TGTGCCAGCAGCTTCGGGACAGGGGCGTCCTACGAGCAGTACTTC
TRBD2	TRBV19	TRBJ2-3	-	CASSKRLAGGPDVADTQYF	TGTGCCAGTAGTAAACGACTAGCGGGAGGGCCGGATGTGGCAGATACGCAGTATTTT
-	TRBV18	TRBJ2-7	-	CASSPPEGGSYEQYF	TGCGCCAGCTCACCACCAGAGGGTGGCTCCTACGAGCAGTACTTC
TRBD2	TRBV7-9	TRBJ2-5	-	CSSSLAGAETQYF	TGTTCCAGCAGCTTAGCGGGGGCAGAGACCCAGTACTTC
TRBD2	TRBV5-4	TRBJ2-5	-	CASSLATSGSETQYF	TGTGCCAGCAGCTTGGCGACTAGCGGGAGTGAGACCCAGTACTTC
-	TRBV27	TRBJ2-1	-	CASTLYNEQFF	TGTGCCAGCACCCTTTACAATGAGCAGTTCTTC
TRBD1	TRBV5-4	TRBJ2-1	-	CASSLGTGGYNEQFF	TGTGCCAGCAGCTTGGGGACAGGGGGCTACAATGAGCAGTTCTTC
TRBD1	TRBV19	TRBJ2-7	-	CASMASAGGPGEQYF	TGTGCCAGTATGGCGTCGGCAGGGGGACCAGGCGAGCAGTACTTC
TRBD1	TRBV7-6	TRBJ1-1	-	CASSSGQGVNTEAFF	TGTGCCAGCAGTTCCGGACAGGGGGTGAACACTGAAGCTTTCTTT
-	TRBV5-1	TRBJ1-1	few	CASSFQRGNTEAFF	TGCGCCAGCAGCTTCCAGCGCGGGAACACTGAAGCTTTCTTT
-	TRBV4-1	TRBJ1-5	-	CASSQDPQGPQPQHF	TGCGCCAGCAGCCAGGACCCGCAGGGGCCTCAGCCCCAGCATTTT
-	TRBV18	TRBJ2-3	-	CASSRPSTDTQYF	TGTGCCAGCTCGCGCCCATCAACAGATACGCAGTATTTT
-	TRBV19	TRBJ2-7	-	CASSIMDSSYEQYF	TGTGCCAGTAGTATTATGGACAGCTCCTACGAGCAGTACTTC
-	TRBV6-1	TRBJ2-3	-	CASSEGPYTQYF	TGTGCCAGCAGTGAGGGCCCCTATACGCAGTATTTT
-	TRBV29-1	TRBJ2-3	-	CSVDAGRRGTQYF	TGCAGCGTTGATGCGGGGCGTCGTGGTACGCAGTATTTT
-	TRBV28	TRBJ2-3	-	CASRGHQSDTQYF	TGTGCCAGCAGGGGACACCAATCAGATACGCAGTATTTT
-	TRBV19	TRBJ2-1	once	CASSTREWDNEQFF	TGTGCCAGTAGTACCCGGGAGTGGGACAATGAGCAGTTCTTC
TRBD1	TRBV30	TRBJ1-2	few	CAWSPQGAGGYTF	TGTGCCTGGAGTCCTCAGGGGGCCGGTGGCTACACCTTC
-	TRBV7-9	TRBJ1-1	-	CASSLAQNTEAFF	TGTGCCAGCAGCTTAGCACAGAACACTGAAGCTTTCTTT
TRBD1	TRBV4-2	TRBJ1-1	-	CASSQEVGQGVTEAFF	TGTGCCAGCAGCCAAGAGGTTGGTCAGGGGGTCACTGAAGCTTTCTTT
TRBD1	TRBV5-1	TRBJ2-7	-	CASSTGTDYEQYF	TGCGCCAGCAGCACCGGGACAGACTACGAGCAGTACTTC
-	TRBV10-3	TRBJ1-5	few	CAINGGGSNQPQHF	TGTGCCATTAACGGGGGAGGAAGCAATCAGCCCCAGCATTTT